The T cell receptor (beta chain) described here comes from a study of early T cells in non-severe SARS-CoV-2 infection. Unique molecular identifier tags were affixed to discrete cDNA molecules. TCRdb analysed the 5' RACE reads with MiXCR anew, one entry per CDR3 protein. The table has about 22,000 distinct CDR3 sequences, about 3.8% seen once; the top ten hold around 5.6%. This clonotype has a count of ten or more. This receptor was identified in an adult who was a healthcare worker with PCR-confirmed SARS-CoV-2 infection or an uninfected control (not recorded which). The sequencing sample was made of whole blood.

The DNA for the CDR3 is TGTGCCAGCAGTTTCGGGACTAGCGGCGTTCAGAGGTTCTTC. It specifies CASSFGTSGVQRFF. The gene calls are TRBV6-5 and TRBJ2-1; TRBD2 aligns across 11 bases. CDR1 and CDR2 (germline): MNHEY, SVGAGI. V gave up 4 bases and J gave up 15 bases; unmatched junction bases: 11. This CDR3 spans 14 amino acids.